This T cell receptor beta chain was sequenced during a study of cytomegalovirus exposure and HLA in healthy donors. CDR1 and CDR2 (germline): KGHSH, LQKENI. Trimming took 4 bases from V and 3 from J; bases not matched to a gene: 11. The CDR3 length is 16 residues. PCR involved 60 Vbeta and 13 Jbeta primers. The method was immunoSEQ multiplex PCR; TCRdb's version includes in-frame clones alone and lacks a portion of them. The sample has roughly 57,000 clones, approximately 84% seen once; the top ten hold about 3.1%. The sequence came from a man aged 50-59 years in good health and CMV-seronegative. The material sequenced was PBMCs. V gene TRBV18 combines with J gene TRBJ2-7; 8 bases line up with TRBD1. The CDR3 reads CASSHETGQGGYEQYF. The CDR3 bases are TGTGCCAGCTCACATGAAACCGGACAGGGTGGCTACGAGCAGTACTTC.